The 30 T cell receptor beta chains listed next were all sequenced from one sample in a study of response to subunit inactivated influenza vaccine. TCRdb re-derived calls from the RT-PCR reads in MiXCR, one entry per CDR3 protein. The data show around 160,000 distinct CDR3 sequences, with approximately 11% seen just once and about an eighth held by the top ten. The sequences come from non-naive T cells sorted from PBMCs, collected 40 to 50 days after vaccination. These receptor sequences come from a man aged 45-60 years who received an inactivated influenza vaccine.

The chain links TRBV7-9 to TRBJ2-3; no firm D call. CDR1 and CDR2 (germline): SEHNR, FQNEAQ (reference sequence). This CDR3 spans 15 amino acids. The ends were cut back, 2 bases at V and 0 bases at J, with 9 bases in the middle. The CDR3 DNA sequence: TGTGCCAGCAGCTTAATGGGCCACAGCACAGATACGCAGTATTTT. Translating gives CASSLMGHSTDTQYF.

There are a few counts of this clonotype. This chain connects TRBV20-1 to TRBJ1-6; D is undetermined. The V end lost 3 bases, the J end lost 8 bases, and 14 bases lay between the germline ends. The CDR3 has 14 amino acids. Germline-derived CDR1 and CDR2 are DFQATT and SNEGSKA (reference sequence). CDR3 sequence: CSARGIRLDSPLHF. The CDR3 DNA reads TGCAGTGCTAGGGGGATCCGGCTCGATTCACCCCTCCACTTT.

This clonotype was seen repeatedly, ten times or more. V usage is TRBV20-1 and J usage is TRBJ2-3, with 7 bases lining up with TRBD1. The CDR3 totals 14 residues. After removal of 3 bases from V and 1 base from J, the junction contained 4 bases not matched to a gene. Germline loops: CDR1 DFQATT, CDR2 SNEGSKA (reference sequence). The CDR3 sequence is CSARKGAGTDTQYF. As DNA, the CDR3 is TGCAGTGCTAGGAAGGGGGCCGGCACAGATACGCAGTATTTT.

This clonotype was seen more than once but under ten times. The CDR3: CSARDRAGRSYYEQYF. The CDR3 nucleotides are TGCAGTGCTAGAGATAGGGCAGGGCGATCATACTACGAGCAGTACTTC. The chain employs TRBV20-1 and TRBJ2-7, with D tentatively TRBD1 (5 bases). This CDR3 is 16 amino acids long. Germline V gene lookup returns CDR1 DFQATT and CDR2 SNEGSKA (reference sequence). Trimming stripped 0 bases from V and 3 bases from J, with 18 bases between.

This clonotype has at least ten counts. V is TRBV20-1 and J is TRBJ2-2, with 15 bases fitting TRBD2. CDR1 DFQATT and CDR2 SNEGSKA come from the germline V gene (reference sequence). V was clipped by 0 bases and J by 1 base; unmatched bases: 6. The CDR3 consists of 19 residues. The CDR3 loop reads CSARDGGLAGGRNTGELFF. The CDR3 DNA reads TGCAGTGCTAGAGATGGGGGACTAGCGGGGGGAAGGAACACCGGGGAGCTGTTTTTT.

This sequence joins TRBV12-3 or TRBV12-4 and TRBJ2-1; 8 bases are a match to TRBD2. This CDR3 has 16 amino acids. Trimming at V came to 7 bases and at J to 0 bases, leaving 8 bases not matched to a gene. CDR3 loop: CASKRSGTSSYNEQFF. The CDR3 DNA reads TGTGCCAGCAAACGTAGCGGGACGAGCTCCTACAATGAGCAGTTCTTC.

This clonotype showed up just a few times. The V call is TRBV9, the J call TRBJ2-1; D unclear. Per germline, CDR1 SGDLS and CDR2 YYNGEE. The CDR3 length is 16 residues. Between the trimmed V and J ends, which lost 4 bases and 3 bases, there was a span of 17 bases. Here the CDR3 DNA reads TGTGCCAGCAGCCCTACCCCGGCGCGTCTCTACAATGAGCAGTTCTTC. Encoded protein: CASSPTPARLYNEQFF.

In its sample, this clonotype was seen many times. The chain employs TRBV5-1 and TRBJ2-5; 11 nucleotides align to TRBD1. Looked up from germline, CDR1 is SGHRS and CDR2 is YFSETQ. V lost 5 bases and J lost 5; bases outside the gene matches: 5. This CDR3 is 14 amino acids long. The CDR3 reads CASSGQGAGETQYF. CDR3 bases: TGCGCCAGCAGTGGACAGGGGGCTGGCGAGACCCAGTACTTC.

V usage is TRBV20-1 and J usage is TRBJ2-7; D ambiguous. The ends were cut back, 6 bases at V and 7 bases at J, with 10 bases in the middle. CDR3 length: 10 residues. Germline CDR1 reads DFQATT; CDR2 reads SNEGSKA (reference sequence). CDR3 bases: TGCAGTGCCAAAGACTGGGAGCAGTACTTC. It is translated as CSAKDWEQYF.

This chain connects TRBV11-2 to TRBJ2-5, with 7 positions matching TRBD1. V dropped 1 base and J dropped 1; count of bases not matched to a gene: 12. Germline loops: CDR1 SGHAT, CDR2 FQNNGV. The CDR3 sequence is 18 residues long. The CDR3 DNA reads TGTGCCAGCAGCTTAGTTGCTCTCATCGACAGGGCCCAAGAGACCCAGTACTTC. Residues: CASSLVALIDRAQETQYF. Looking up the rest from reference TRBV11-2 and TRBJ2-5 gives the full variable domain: EAGVAQSPRYKIIEKRQSVAFWCNPISGHATLYWYQQILGQGPKLLIQFQNNGVVDDSQLPKDRFSAERLKGVDSTLKIQPAKLEDSAVYLCASSLVALIDRAQETQYFGPGTRLLVL.

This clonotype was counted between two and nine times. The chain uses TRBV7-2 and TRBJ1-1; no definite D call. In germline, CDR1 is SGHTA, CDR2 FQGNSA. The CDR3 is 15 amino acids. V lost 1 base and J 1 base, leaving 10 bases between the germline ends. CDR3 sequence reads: CASSLVPGRNTEAFF. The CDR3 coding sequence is TGTGCCAGCAGCTTAGTTCCAGGCCGGAACACTGAAGCTTTCTTT. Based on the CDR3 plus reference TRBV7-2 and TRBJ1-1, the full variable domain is GAGVSQSPSNKVTEKGKDVELRCDPISGHTALYWYRQSLGQGLEFLIYFQGNSAPDKSGLPSDRFSAERTGGSVSTLTIQRTQQEDSAVYLCASSLVPGRNTEAFFGQGTRLTVV.

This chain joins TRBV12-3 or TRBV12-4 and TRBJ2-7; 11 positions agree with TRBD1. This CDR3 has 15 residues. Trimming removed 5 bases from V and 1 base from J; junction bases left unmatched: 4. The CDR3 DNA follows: TGTGCCAGCAGTATGGGACAGGGGGTTTCCTACGAGCAGTACTTC. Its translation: CASSMGQGVSYEQYF.

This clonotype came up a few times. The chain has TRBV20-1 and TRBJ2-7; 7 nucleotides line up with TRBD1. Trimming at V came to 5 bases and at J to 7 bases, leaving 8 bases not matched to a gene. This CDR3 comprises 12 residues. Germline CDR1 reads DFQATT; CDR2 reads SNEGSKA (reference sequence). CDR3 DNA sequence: TGCAGTGCTGGGCGACAGGGTGGGGAGCAGTACTTC. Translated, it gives CSAGRQGGEQYF.

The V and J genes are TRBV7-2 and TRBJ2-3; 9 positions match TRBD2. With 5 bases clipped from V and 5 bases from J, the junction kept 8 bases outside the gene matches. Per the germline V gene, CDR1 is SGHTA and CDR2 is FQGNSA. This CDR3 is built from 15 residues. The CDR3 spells CASSPSGGRRDTQYF. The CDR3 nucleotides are TGTGCCAGCAGCCCCAGCGGGGGGAGACGAGATACGCAGTATTTT.

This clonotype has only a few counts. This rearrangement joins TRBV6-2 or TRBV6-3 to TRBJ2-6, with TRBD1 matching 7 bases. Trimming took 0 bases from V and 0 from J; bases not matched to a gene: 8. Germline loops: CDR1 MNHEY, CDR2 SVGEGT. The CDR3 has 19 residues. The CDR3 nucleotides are TGTGCCAGCAGTTACTCTAAGGGGGACAGCTACTCTGGGGCCAACGTCCTGACTTTC. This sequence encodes CASSYSKGDSYSGANVLTF.

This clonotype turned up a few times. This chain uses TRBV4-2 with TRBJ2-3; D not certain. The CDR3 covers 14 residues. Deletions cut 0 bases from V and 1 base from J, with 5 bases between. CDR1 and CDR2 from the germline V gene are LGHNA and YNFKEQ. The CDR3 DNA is TGTGCCAGCAGCCAAGATCCGGGCACAGATACGCAGTATTTT. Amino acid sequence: CASSQDPGTDTQYF.

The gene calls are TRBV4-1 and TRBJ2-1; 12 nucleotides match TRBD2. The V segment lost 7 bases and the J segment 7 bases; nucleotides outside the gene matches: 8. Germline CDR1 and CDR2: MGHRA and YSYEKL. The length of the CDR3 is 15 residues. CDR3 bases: TGCGCCAGCACCCGGGGGACTAGCGGGTTTAATGAGCAGTTCTTC. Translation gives CASTRGTSGFNEQFF.

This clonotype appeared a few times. CDR3 loop: CASSSARGADTQYF. CDR3 in DNA: TGTGCCAGCAGCTCAGCCCGGGGGGCAGATACGCAGTATTTT. The chain carries TRBV7-9 and TRBJ2-3; 7 bases agree with TRBD2. The CDR3 has 14 residues. V was clipped by 4 bases and J by 4 bases; unmatched bases: 5. Germline loops: CDR1 SEHNR, CDR2 FQNEAQ (reference sequence).

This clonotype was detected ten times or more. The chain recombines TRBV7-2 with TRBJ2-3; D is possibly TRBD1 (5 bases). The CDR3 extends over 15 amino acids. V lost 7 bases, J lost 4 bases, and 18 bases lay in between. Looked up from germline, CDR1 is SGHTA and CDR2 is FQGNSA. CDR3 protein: CASTQAGWGADTQYF. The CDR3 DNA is TGTGCCAGCACCCAAGCAGGGTGGGGTGCAGATACGCAGTATTTT.

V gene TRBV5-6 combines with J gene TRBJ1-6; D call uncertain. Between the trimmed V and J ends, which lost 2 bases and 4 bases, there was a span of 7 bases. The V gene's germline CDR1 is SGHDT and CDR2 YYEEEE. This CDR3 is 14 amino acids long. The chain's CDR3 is CASSLPGYNSPLHF. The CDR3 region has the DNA TGTGCCAGCAGCTTACCGGGGTATAATTCACCCCTCCACTTT.

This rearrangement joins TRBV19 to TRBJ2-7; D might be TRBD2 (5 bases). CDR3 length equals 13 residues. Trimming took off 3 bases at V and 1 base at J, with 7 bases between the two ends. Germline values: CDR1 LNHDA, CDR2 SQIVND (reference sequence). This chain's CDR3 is CASSIPGSYEQYF. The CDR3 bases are TGTGCCAGTAGTATCCCGGGATCCTACGAGCAGTACTTC.

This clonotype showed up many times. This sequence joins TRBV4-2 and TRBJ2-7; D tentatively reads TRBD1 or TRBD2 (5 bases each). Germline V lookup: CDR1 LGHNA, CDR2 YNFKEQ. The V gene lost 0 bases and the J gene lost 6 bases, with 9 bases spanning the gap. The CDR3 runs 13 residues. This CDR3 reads CASSQDWGSEQYF. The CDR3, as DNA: TGTGCCAGCAGCCAAGATTGGGGGAGCGAGCAGTACTTC.

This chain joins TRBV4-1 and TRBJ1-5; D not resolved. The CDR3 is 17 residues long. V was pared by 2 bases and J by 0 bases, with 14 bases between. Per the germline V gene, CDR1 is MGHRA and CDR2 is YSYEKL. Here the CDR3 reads CASSQSPPDFSNQPQHF. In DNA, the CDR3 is TGCGCCAGCAGCCAAAGTCCTCCGGACTTTAGCAATCAGCCCCAGCATTTT.

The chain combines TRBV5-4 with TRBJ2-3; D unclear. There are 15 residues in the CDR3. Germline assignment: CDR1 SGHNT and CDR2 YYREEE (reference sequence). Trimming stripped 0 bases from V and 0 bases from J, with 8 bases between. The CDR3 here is CASSLDNPSTDTQYF. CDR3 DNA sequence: TGTGCCAGCAGCTTGGACAACCCGAGCACAGATACGCAGTATTTT.

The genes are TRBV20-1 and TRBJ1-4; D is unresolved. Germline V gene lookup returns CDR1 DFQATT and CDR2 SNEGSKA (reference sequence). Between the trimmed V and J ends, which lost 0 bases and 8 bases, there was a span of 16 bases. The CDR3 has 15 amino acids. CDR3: CSARDPRQAGEKLFF. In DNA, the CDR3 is TGCAGTGCTAGAGATCCTAGGCAAGCGGGGGAAAAACTGTTTTTT.

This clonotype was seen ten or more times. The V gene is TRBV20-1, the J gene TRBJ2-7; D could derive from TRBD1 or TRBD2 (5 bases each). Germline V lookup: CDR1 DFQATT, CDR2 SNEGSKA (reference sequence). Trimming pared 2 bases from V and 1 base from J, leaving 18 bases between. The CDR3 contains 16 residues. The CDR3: CSARPLRTGASYEQYF. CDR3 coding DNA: TGCAGTGCTAGACCATTACGAACCGGGGCGTCCTACGAGCAGTACTTC.

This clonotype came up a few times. CDR3 amino acids: CASSLYGISSYEQYF. The CDR3 nucleotides are TGTGCCAGCAGCTTATACGGGATTAGCTCCTACGAGCAGTACTTC. V usage is TRBV7-2 and J usage is TRBJ2-7, with D tentatively TRBD2 (5 bases). The germline gives CDR1 SGHTA, CDR2 FQGNSA. V was pared by 2 bases and J by 0 bases, with 11 bases between. This CDR3 spans 15 amino acids.

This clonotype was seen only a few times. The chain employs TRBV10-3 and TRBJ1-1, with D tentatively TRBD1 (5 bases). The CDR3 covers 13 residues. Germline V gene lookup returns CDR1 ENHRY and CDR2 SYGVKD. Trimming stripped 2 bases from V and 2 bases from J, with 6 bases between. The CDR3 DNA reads TGTGCCATCAGTGAGAGGGGTAACACTGAAGCTTTCTTT. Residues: CAISERGNTEAFF.

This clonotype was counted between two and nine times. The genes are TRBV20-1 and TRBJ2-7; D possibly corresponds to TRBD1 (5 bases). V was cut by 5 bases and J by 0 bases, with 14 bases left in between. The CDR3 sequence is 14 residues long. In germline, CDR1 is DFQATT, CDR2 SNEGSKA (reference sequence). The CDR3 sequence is CSAVLLDSSYEQYF. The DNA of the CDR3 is TGCAGTGCTGTACTGCTAGACAGCTCCTACGAGCAGTACTTC.

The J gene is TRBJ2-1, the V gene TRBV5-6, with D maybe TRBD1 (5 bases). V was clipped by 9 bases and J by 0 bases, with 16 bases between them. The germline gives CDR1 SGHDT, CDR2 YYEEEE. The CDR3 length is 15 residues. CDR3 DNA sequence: TGTGCCATGAGCCCCGGACATCTCTCCTACAATGAGCAGTTCTTC. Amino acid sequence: CAMSPGHLSYNEQFF.